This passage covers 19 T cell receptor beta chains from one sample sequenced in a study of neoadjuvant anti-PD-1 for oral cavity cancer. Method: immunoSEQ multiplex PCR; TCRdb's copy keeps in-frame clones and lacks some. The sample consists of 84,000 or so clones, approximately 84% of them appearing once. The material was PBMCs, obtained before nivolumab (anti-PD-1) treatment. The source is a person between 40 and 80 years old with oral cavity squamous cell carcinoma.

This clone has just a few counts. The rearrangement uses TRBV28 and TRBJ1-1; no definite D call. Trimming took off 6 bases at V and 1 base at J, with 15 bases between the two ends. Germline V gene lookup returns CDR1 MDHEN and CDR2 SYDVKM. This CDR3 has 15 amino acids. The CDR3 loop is CASSPSRAGNTEAFF. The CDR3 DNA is TGTGCCAGCAGCCCCAGCCGGGCGGGGAACACTGAAGCTTTCTTT.

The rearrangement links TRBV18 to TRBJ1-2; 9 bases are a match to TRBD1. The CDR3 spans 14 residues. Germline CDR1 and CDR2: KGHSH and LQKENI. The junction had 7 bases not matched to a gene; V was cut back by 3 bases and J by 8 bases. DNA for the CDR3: TGTGCCAGCTCACCCCAGGACAGGGGAGAGGGCTACACCTTC. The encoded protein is CASSPQDRGEGYTF.

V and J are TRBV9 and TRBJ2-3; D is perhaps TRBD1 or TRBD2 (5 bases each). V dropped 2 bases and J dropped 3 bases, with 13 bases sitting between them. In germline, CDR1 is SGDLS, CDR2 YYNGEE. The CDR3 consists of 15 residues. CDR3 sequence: CASSVGVARTDTQYF. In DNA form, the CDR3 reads TGTGCCAGCAGCGTGGGGGTAGCGCGGACAGATACGCAGTATTTT.

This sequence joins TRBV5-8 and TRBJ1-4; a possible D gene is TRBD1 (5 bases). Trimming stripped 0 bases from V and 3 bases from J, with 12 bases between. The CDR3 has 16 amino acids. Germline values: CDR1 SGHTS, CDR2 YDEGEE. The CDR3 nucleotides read TGTGCCAGCAGCTTGGTTCAGGGAACGGCTAATGAAAAACTGTTTTTT. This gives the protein CASSLVQGTANEKLFF.

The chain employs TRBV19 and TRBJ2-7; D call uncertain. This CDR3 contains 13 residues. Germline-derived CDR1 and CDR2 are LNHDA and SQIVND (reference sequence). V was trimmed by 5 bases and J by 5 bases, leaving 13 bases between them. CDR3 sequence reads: CASSPSTWHEQYF. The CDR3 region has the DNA TGTGCCAGTAGTCCATCGACATGGCACGAGCAGTACTTC.

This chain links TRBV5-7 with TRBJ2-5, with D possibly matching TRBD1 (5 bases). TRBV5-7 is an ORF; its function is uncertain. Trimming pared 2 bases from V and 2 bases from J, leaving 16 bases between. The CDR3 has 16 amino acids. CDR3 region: CASSFYSRTKQETQYF. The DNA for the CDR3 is TGTGCCAGCAGCTTCTACTCTCGGACAAAACAAGAGACCCAGTACTTC.

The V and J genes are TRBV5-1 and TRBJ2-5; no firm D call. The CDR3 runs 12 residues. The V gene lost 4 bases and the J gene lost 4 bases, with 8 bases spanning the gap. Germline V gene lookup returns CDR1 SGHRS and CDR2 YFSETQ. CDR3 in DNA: TGCGCCAGCAGCCCCCCGGGAGAGACCCAGTACTTC. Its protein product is CASSPPGETQYF.

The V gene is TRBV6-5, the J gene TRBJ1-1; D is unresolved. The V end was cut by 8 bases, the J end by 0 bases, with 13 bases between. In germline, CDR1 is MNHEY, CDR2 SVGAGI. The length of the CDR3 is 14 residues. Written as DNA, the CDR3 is TGTGCCAGCGGTGAAGGATACCTGAACACTGAAGCTTTCTTT. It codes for CASGEGYLNTEAFF.

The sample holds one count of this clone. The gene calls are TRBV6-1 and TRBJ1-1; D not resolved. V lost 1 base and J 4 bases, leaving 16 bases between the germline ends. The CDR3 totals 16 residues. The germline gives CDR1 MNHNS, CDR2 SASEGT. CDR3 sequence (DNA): TGTGCCAGCAGTGAAGGGGTCTTTCGGGGATCCACTGAAGCTTTCTTT. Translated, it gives CASSEGVFRGSTEAFF.

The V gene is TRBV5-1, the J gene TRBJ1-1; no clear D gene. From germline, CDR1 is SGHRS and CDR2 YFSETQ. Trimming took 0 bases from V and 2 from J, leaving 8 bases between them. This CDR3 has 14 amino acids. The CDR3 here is CASSLDVSNTEAFF. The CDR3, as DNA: TGCGCCAGCAGCTTGGACGTGAGCAACACTGAAGCTTTCTTT.

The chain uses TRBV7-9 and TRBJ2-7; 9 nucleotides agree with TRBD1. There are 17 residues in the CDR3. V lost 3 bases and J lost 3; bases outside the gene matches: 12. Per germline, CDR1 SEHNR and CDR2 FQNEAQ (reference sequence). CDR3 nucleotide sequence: TGTGCCAGCAGCTTGGCCCAGGGACAGGGTGGGTTCTACGAGCAGTACTTC. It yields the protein CASSLAQGQGGFYEQYF.

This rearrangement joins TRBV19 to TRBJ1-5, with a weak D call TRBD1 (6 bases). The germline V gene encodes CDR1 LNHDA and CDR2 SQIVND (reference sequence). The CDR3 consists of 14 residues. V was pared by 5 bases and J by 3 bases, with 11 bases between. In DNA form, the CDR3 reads TGTGCCAGTAGTGCCCAGGGGAACAATCAGCCCCAGCATTTT. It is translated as CASSAQGNNQPQHF.

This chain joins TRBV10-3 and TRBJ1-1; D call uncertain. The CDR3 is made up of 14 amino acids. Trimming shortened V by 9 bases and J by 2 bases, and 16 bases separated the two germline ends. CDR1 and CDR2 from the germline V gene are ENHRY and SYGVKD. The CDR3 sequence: CAIKAEQFNTEAFF. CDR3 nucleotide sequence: TGTGCCATAAAAGCAGAACAGTTCAACACTGAAGCTTTCTTT.

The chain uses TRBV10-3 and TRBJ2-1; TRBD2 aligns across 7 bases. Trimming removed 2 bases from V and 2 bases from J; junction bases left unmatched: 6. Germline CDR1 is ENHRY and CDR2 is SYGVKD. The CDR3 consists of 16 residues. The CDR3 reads CAISEPGLPTYNEQFF. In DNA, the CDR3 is TGTGCCATCAGTGAGCCGGGACTACCGACCTACAATGAGCAGTTCTTC.

The CDR3 nucleotides are TGTGCCAGTGCCGGGACAGGGAAGGCTAACACCATATATTTT. Protein sequence: CASAGTGKANTIYF. The rearrangement uses TRBV19 and TRBJ1-3; 9 bases match TRBD1. This CDR3 is 14 amino acids long. V shed 8 bases and J 7 bases; nucleotides not matched to a gene: 9. Germline V gene lookup returns CDR1 LNHDA and CDR2 SQIVND (reference sequence).

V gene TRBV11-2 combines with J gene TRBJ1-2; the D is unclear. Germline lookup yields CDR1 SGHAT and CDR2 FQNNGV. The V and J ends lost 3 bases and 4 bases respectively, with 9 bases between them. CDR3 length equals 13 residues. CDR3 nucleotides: TGTGCCAGCAGCTTGGCTCGCGGCTATGGCTACACCTTC. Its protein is CASSLARGYGYTF.

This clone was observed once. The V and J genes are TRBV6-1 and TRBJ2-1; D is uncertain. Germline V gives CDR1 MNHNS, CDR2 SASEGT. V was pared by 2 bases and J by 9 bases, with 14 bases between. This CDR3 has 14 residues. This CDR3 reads CASSERGWSGEQFF. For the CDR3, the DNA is TGTGCCAGCAGTGAAAGAGGATGGTCAGGTGAGCAGTTCTTC.

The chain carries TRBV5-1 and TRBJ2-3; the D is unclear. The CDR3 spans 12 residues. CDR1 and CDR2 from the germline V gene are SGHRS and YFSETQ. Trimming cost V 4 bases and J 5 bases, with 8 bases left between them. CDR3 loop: CASSPYLDTQYF. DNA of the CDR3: TGCGCCAGCAGCCCCTACTTAGATACGCAGTATTTT.

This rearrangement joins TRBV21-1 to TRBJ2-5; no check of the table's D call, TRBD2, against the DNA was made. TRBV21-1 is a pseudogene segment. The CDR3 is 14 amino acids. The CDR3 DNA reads TGTGCCAGCAGCTCATGGGAGGGGGGGGAGACCCAGTACTTC. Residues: CASSSWEGGETQYF.